The clone carrying this T cell receptor beta chain appeared once. This specimen belongs to a study of blood T cell repertoires in COVID-19. V was pared by 6 bases and J by 2 bases, with 16 bases between. In germline, CDR1 is MNHEY, CDR2 SVGAGI. The CDR3 length is 15 residues. In the original processing: Reference gene primer amplification gave nucleated cell count estimates. The repertoire was sequenced with immunoSEQ multiplex PCR; TCRdb's copy has only in-frame clones and lacks some. V and J calls and clone size come straight from that table; D and trimming were deduced from the DNA. The data show around 220,000 clones, with roughly three quarters seen just once and approximately 4% held by the top ten.

The sample comprised peripheral blood. This receptor was identified in a woman aged 40 to 50 with active or convalescent COVID-19. The rearrangement links TRBV6-5 to TRBJ1-2, with D unclear. The DNA for the CDR3 is TGTGCCAGCAGACCCTTTGGAAGGAGGAACTATGGCTACACCTTC. As protein: CASRPFGRRNYGYTF.